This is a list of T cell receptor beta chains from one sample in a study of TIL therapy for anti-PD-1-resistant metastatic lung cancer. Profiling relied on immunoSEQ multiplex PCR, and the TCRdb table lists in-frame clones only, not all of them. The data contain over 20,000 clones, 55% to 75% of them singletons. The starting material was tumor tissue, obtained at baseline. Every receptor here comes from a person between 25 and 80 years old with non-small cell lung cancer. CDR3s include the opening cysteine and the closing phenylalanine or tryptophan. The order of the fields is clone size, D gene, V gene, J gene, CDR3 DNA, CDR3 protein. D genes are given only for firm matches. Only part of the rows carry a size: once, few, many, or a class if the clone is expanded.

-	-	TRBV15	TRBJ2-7	TGTGCCACCAGCAGAGATCCGGGCCCATCCTACGAGCAGTACTTC	CATSRDPGPSYEQYF
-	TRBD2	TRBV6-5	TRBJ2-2	TGTGCCAGCAGCCGACTAGCGGGGTCCACCGGGGAGCTGTTTTTT	CASSRLAGSTGELFF
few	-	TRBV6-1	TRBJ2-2	TGTGCCAGCAGGGTCATGCGGAATGAAAAGGAGCTGTTTTTT	CASRVMRNEKELFF
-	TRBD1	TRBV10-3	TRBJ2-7	TGTGCCATCAGGCCAGGGGGCTCCTACGAGCAGTACTTC	CAIRPGGSYEQYF
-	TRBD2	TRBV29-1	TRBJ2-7	TGCAGCGTCGAAACCGGGACTAGCGGACTGGGGGAGCAGTACTTC	CSVETGTSGLGEQYF
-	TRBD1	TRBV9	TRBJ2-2	TGTGCCAGCAGCACCCGACAGGGGACCACCGGGGAGCTGTTTTTT	CASSTRQGTTGELFF
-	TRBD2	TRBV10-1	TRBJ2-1	TGCGCGAGCGCCACGGGGAGGGGTGTGGACAATGAGCAGTTCTTC	CASATGRGVDNEQFF
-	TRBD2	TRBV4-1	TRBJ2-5	TGCGCCAGCAGCCCAGGGAGCGGGGGCTTGGGGGAGACCCAGTACTTC	CASSPGSGGLGETQYF
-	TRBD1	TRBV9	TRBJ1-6	TGTGCCAGCAGCGTAACTTCAGGGGGTGGAAATTCACCCCTCCACTTT	CASSVTSGGGNSPLHF
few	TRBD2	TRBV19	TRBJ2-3	TGTGCCAGTAGTATAGCCAGTCGGGGGGTCACAGATACGCAGTATTTT	CASSIASRGVTDTQYF
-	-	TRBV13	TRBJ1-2	TGTGCCAGCAGCTTAGGACCCCGGTGGATGGTGGGGGCTCCGGCGGGCTACACCTTC	CASSLGPRWMVGAPAGYTF
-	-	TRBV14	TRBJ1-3	TGTGCCAGCAGCCAAGATGACAGACTCTCTGGAAACACCATATATTTT	CASSQDDRLSGNTIYF
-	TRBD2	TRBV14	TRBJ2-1	TGTGCCAGCAGCGCCCCGACTAGCGGGGGATACAATGAGCAGTTCTTC	CASSAPTSGGYNEQFF
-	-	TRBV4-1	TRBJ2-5	TGCGCCAGCAGCCGGCCTGGTGTAGGGGGGGCTTCTGAGACCCAGTACTTC	CASSRPGVGGASETQYF
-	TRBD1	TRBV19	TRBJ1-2	TGTGCCAGCAGACGGGGACAGACATATGGCTACACCTTC	CASRRGQTYGYTF
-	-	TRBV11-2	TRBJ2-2	TGTGCCAGCAGCTTAGGGAGCTGGGACACCACTACCGGGGAGCTGTTTTTT	CASSLGSWDTTTGELFF
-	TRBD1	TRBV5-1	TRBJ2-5	TGCGCCAGCAGCCAAGGGGCCGACAGGGAACTTGCCCAGTACTTC	CASSQGADRELAQYF
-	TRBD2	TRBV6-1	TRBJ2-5	TGTGCCAGCAGTGAATCTAGCGGGGGGGCCGAGACCCAGTACTTC	CASSESSGGAETQYF
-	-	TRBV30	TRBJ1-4	TGTGCCTGGAGCCAGGCTACCAGTGAAAAACTGTTTTTT	CAWSQATSEKLFF
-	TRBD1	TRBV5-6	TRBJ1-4	TGTGCCAGCAGCGGACTACGGGACAGGTGGTTTAATGAAAAACTGTTTTTT	CASSGLRDRWFNEKLFF
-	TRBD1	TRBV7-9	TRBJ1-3	TGTGCCAGCAGCCCCGGACAGGACTTCTCTGGAAACACCATATATTTT	CASSPGQDFSGNTIYF
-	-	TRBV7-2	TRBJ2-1	TGTGCCAGCAGCTTAGCAATAGGCCTTTACAATGAGCAGTTCTTC	CASSLAIGLYNEQFF
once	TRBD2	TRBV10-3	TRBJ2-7	TGTGCCATCAGTGACGATCGAGCGGGGGGCCCCTACGAGCAGTACTTC	CAISDDRAGGPYEQYF
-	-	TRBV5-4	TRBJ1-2	TGTGCCGCCTACTCGGGGGGCCAGGATGGCTACACCTTC	CAAYSGGQDGYTF
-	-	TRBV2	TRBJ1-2	TGTGCCAGCAGTCCGGACGAAGACTATGGCTACACCTTC	CASSPDEDYGYTF
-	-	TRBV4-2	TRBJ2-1	TGTGCCAGCAGCCAAGTAGGGGGAACCTCCTACAATGAGCAGTTCTTC	CASSQVGGTSYNEQFF
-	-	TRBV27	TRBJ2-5	TGTGCCAGCAGTTCGCTACTACAGGGGGGGGAAGAGACCCAGTACTTC	CASSSLLQGGEETQYF
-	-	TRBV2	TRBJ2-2	TGTGCCAGCAGTGACGTTTACTACCCGAACACCGGGGAGCTGTTTTTT	CASSDVYYPNTGELFF
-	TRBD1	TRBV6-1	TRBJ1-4	TGTGCCAGCAGACGGGACAGGGGGCGGGAAAAACTGTTTTTT	CASRRDRGREKLFF
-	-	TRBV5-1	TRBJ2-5	TGCGCCAGCAGCTTGACGGGGGAGACCCAGTACTTC	CASSLTGETQYF